The rows below give T cell receptor beta chains drawn from one sample of a study of T cell responses to AZD1222 COVID-19 vaccine. The repertoire was sequenced with immunoSEQ multiplex PCR; TCRdb's copy has only in-frame clones and lacks some. The sample has over 150,000 clones; roughly nine tenths are singletons. This specimen consisted of peripheral blood, obtained 28 days after the second AZD1222 dose. These receptors all come from an adult who received the AZD1222 COVID-19 vaccine. CDR3s include the opening cysteine and the closing phenylalanine or tryptophan. Fields, in order: J gene, V gene, CDR3 protein.

J gene: TRBJ1-2
V gene: TRBV15
CDR3 protein: CATSSQTGNYGYTF

J gene: TRBJ2-3
V gene: TRBV27
CDR3 protein: CASSFSGDTQYF

J gene: TRBJ2-1
V gene: TRBV4-2
CDR3 protein: CASSQGPSGRNYNEQFF

J gene: TRBJ2-6
V gene: TRBV7-2
CDR3 protein: CASSWTIPSTGANVLTF

J gene: TRBJ1-5
V gene: TRBV2
CDR3 protein: CASSVQEDQPQHF

J gene: TRBJ2-1
V gene: TRBV4-1
CDR3 protein: CASTLAGSSYNEQFF

J gene: TRBJ1-6
V gene: TRBV11-2
CDR3 protein: CASSPWGDNSPLHF

J gene: TRBJ1-3
V gene: TRBV7-6
CDR3 protein: CASSPDGSSGNTIYF

J gene: TRBJ2-7
V gene: TRBV11-3
CDR3 protein: CASSTRDRPYEQYF

J gene: TRBJ2-1
V gene: TRBV9
CDR3 protein: CASGTGNYNEQFF

J gene: TRBJ2-7
V gene: TRBV4-2
CDR3 protein: CASSQDSRVGGEQYF

J gene: TRBJ1-5
V gene: TRBV30
CDR3 protein: CAWSRDRGPWFEANQPQHF

J gene: TRBJ1-5
V gene: TRBV19
CDR3 protein: CATDPGVDQPQHF

J gene: TRBJ1-6
V gene: TRBV28
CDR3 protein: CASEGQDNSPLHF

J gene: TRBJ1-6
V gene: TRBV3-1/TRBV3-2
CDR3 protein: CASSQFRTGTLTLHF

J gene: TRBJ1-1
V gene: TRBV4-1
CDR3 protein: CASSHGVPEAFF

J gene: TRBJ2-2
V gene: TRBV5-1
CDR3 protein: CASSDTTGELFF

J gene: TRBJ2-7
V gene: TRBV27
CDR3 protein: CASSLGTGPANF

J gene: TRBJ2-1
V gene: TRBV27
CDR3 protein: CASSPIPRPAAEQFF

J gene: TRBJ1-2
V gene: TRBV24-1
CDR3 protein: CATSDGATRNYGYTF

J gene: TRBJ1-2
V gene: TRBV28
CDR3 protein: CASSRPGFYGYTF

J gene: TRBJ2-3
V gene: TRBV19
CDR3 protein: CASSRQSTDTQYF

J gene: TRBJ1-1
V gene: TRBV19
CDR3 protein: CASSQPGQGYGNTEAFF

J gene: TRBJ1-2
V gene: TRBV6-5
CDR3 protein: CASRPGTAVGYTF

J gene: TRBJ1-2
V gene: TRBV28
CDR3 protein: CASSHSSRVPLGYGYTF